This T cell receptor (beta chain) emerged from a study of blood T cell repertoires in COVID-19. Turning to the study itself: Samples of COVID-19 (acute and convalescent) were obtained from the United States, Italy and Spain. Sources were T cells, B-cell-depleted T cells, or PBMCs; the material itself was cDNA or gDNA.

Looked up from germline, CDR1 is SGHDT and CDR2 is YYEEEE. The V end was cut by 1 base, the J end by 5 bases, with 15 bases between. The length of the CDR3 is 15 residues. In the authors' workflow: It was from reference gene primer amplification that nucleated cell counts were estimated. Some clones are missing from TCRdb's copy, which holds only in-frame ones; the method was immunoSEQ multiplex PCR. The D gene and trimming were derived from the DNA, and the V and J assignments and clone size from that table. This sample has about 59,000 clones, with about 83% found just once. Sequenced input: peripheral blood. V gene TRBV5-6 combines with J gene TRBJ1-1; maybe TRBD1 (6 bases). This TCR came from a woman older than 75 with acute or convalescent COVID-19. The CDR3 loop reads CASSLRGRGATEAFF. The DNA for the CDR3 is TGTGCCAGCAGCTTGAGGGGACGGGGGGCGACTGAAGCTTTCTTT.